Only a few counts were recorded for the clone carrying this T cell receptor beta chain. Additional DNA sequences in this sample encode the identical CDR3. This entry belongs to a study of beta chain features in type 1 diabetes. The study reverse transcribed the entire isolated RNA, so it sequenced expressed TCRB transcripts. Only in-frame clones appear in the TCRdb table, and some are missing; sequencing was by immunoSEQ multiplex PCR. The table includes 900,000 or so clones, about 17% detected once. This CDR3 comprises 14 residues. Germline V gene data show CDR1 as SGHRS and CDR2 as YFSETQ. Trimming took off 2 bases at V and 0 bases at J, with 9 bases between the two ends.

The sequenced sample was naive CD4+ T cells from blood. This clonotype was sampled from a woman in her late teens or twenties in good health. V usage is TRBV5-1 and J usage is TRBJ2-7, with a possible D match to TRBD1 (6 bases). For the CDR3, the DNA is TGCGCCAGCAGCTTACAGGGTAACTCCTACGAGCAGTACTTC. Encoded protein: CASSLQGNSYEQYF.